Sequencing of this T cell receptor beta chain was carried out in a study of cytomegalovirus exposure and HLA in healthy donors. Across the whole study: In terms of ancestry, the Caucasian-associated cluster contained 75% to 85% of the approximately 430 genotyped donors. Study conclusions and caveats: It was likely that a cluster of highly shared sequence variants was a sequencing artifact.

13 Jbeta primers and 60 Vbeta primers were used for the PCR. Sequencing was performed with immunoSEQ multiplex PCR; in TCRdb, only in-frame clones are kept and a portion is missing. The top ten clones hold about 5.6% of a sample with under 200,000 clones, about 77% of them seen once. On this clone: Its target is not known.

CDR1 and CDR2 from the germline V gene are SNHLY and FYNNEI. CDR3 length: 15 amino acids. Trimming took 1 base from V and 4 from J; bases not matched to a gene: 2. Sequencing was carried out using PBMCs. This chain uses TRBV2 with TRBJ2-1; 9 positions match TRBD2. This TCR was recovered from a woman aged 25 to 39 in good health and CMV-seropositive. The chain's CDR3 is CASSEGAGGYNEQFF. The CDR3 coding sequence is TGTGCCAGCAGTGAAGGGGCGGGAGGGTACAATGAGCAGTTCTTC.